This T cell receptor (beta chain) was documented in a study of shared clonotypes between healthy human individuals. Of note for this clone: Its antigen is not identified.

General observations from the study: Blood was the sole source, and tissue repertoires probably differ. Naive subsets usually exceeded memory subsets in estimated richness.

Method: immunoSEQ multiplex PCR; TCRdb's copy keeps in-frame clones and lacks some. The sample lists 950,000 to 1,100,000 clones, more than 65% occurring once. Germline lookup yields CDR1 MNHEY and CDR2 SMNVEV (reference sequence). The CDR3 sequence is 13 residues long. The J segment lost 8 bases and the V segment lost 6 bases, leaving 5 bases of the junction unmatched. V and J are TRBV27 and TRBJ1-5; TRBD1 matches at 9 bases. Sequencing used memory CD4+ T cells sorted from blood. Subset given: CD45RA-negative fraction. The receptor's source is a man aged 18 to 30 in good health. CDR3 sequence reads: CASSLRTGEPQHF. The DNA for the CDR3 is TGTGCCAGCAGCTTAAGGACAGGGGAGCCCCAGCATTTT.